These T cell receptor beta chains were read from a single sample in a study of glioma-infiltrating T cells after dendritic cell vaccination. Repertoires were generated with immunoSEQ multiplex PCR, while TCRdb's copy carries only in-frame clones and drops some. Here the sample spans roughly 50,000 clones, about 91% being singletons. The sequences come from blood, collected after dendritic cell vaccination. Every receptor here comes from a human donor with glioblastoma. Each CDR3 is given with its conserved first and last residue. A D gene is named only where the DNA matches it firmly. Only some rows state a clone size, as once, few, many or a class for expanded clones.

V	J	D	size	CDR3	DNA
TRBV4-1	TRBJ2-7	TRBD2	NA	CASALAGGSSYEQYF	TGCGCCAGCGCCCTAGCGGGAGGGAGCTCCTACGAGCAGTACTTC
TRBV7-9	TRBJ1-4	NA	NA	CASRTEPGGFEKLFF	TGTGCCAGCAGAACCGAGCCGGGGGGTTTTGAAAAACTGTTTTTT
TRBV2	TRBJ2-5	TRBD2	NA	CASRGLAASLQETQYF	TGTGCCAGTCGCGGACTAGCGGCCTCCCTCCAAGAGACCCAGTACTTC
TRBV5-1	TRBJ2-6	NA	few	CASSLVGSSGANVLTF	TGCGCCAGCAGCTTGGTTGGTAGCTCTGGGGCCAACGTCCTGACTTTC
TRBV4-1	TRBJ1-1	NA	NA	CASSQDVRGRSDTEAFF	TGCGCCAGCAGCCAAGATGTAAGGGGCCGCAGTGACACTGAAGCTTTCTTT
TRBV28	TRBJ2-1	TRBD2	NA	CASALRGLVHNEQFF	TGTGCCAGCGCTCTTCGTGGACTAGTGCACAATGAGCAGTTCTTC
TRBV19	TRBJ1-5	NA	NA	CASGGVWDYSNQPQHF	TGTGCCAGTGGGGGGGTTTGGGATTACAGCAATCAGCCCCAGCATTTT
TRBV19	TRBJ1-1	NA	NA	CASRRGWDIGLNTEAFF	TGTGCCAGTAGAAGAGGTTGGGACATCGGTCTGAACACTGAAGCTTTCTTT
TRBV28	TRBJ1-1	NA	NA	CASRPGGATEAFF	TGTGCCAGCAGGCCCGGTGGGGCCACTGAAGCTTTCTTT
TRBV5-1	TRBJ2-3	TRBD1	NA	CASSYLPGTGQADTQYF	TGCGCCAGCAGCTACTTGCCCGGGACAGGGCAGGCAGATACGCAGTATTTT
TRBV9	TRBJ1-6	NA	NA	CASRGLAPSPLHF	TGTGCCAGCAGGGGACTGGCCCCATCACCCCTCCACTTT
TRBV5-1	TRBJ2-7	TRBD2	NA	CASSLEGTSYEQYF	TGCGCCAGCAGCTTGGAAGGGACTAGCTACGAGCAGTACTTC
TRBV7-9	TRBJ2-2	NA	NA	CASSFTTGELFF	TGTGCCAGCAGCTTCACAACCGGGGAGCTGTTTTTT
TRBV19	TRBJ1-5	TRBD1	NA	CASKPGTGSNQPQHF	TGTGCCAGCAAACCCGGGACAGGTAGTAATCAGCCCCAGCATTTT
TRBV7-2	TRBJ1-1	NA	NA	CASSFLTENTEAFF	TGTGCCAGCAGCTTTTTGACAGAGAACACTGAAGCTTTCTTT
TRBV6-5	TRBJ1-5	NA	NA	CASSSRDLGQPQHF	TGTGCCAGCAGTTCCAGGGATTTAGGTCAGCCCCAGCATTTT
TRBV9	TRBJ2-3	TRBD1	NA	CASSGGQGPPPSTDTQYF	TGTGCCAGCAGCGGGGGACAGGGGCCTCCTCCTAGCACAGATACGCAGTATTTT
TRBV5-8	TRBJ1-2	TRBD1	NA	CASSLVRGLGYTF	TGTGCCAGCAGCTTGGTCAGGGGGCTTGGCTACACCTTC
TRBV7-3	TRBJ2-1	TRBD2	NA	CASSLSAGGHNEQFF	TGTGCCAGCAGCTTAAGCGCGGGAGGGCACAATGAGCAGTTCTTC
TRBV4-3	TRBJ2-2	NA	once	CASSHLRRGAGELFF	TGCGCCAGCAGCCACCTGCGGAGGGGTGCCGGGGAGCTGTTTTTT
TRBV6-5	TRBJ1-2	NA	NA	CASSLDDRLLGYTF	TGTGCCAGCAGTTTAGACGACAGGCTGCTTGGCTACACCTTC
TRBV20-1	TRBJ1-1	NA	NA	CSVTVNTEAFF	TGCAGTGTAACGGTGAACACTGAAGCTTTCTTT
TRBV30	TRBJ2-2	TRBD2	NA	CAWRAGAGLTGELFF	TGTGCCTGGAGGGCCGGAGCGGGACTCACCGGGGAGCTGTTTTTT
TRBV28	TRBJ1-5	TRBD1	NA	CASSIAGGAEQPQHF	TGTGCCAGCAGCATCGCAGGGGGCGCGGAACAGCCCCAGCATTTT
TRBV6-1	TRBJ1-4	NA	few	CASTHRSSEKLFF	TGTGCCAGCACCCACAGGTCTAGTGAAAAACTGTTTTTT
TRBV7-7	TRBJ2-3	NA	NA	CASSLAQGNTDTQYF	TGTGCTAGCAGCTTAGCCCAGGGAAACACAGATACGCAGTATTTT
TRBV4-3	TRBJ2-2	TRBD2	once	CASSQDYQLAGGPGELFF	TGCGCCAGCAGCCAAGATTACCAACTAGCGGGAGGACCCGGGGAGCTGTTTTTT
TRBV27	TRBJ2-4	NA	NA	CASSPTGAKNIQYF	TGTGCCAGCAGCCCCACTGGAGCCAAAAACATTCAGTACTTC
TRBV27	TRBJ2-7	TRBD2	NA	CASSLSLMRERPYEQYF	TGTGCCAGCAGTTTATCGTTAATGCGGGAGCGTCCCTACGAGCAGTACTTC
TRBV18	TRBJ2-3	NA	once	CASSPRTSSTDTQYF	TGTGCCAGCTCACCACGAACGAGTAGCACAGATACGCAGTATTTT
TRBV15	TRBJ1-2	NA	NA	CATSRDQTGNGYTF	TGTGCCACCAGCAGAGATCAGACAGGCAATGGCTACACCTTC
TRBV4-1	TRBJ1-2	NA	NA	CASSQAWGLGGYTF	TGCGCCAGCAGCCAAGCTTGGGGGCTGGGTGGCTACACCTTC
TRBV2	TRBJ2-2	NA	NA	CASSAARLNTGELFF	TGTGCCAGCAGTGCGGCTAGATTGAACACCGGGGAGCTGTTTTTT
TRBV7-3	TRBJ2-1	TRBD2	NA	CASSLMGGSYNEQFF	TGTGCCAGCAGCTTAATGGGGGGGTCCTACAATGAGCAGTTCTTC
TRBV10-3	TRBJ2-3	NA	NA	CASGSADTQYF	TGTGCCAGCGGCTCGGCAGATACGCAGTATTTT
TRBV6-5	TRBJ1-2	NA	NA	CASSTGSGGYTF	TGTGCCAGCAGTACAGGGTCTGGCGGCTACACCTTC
TRBV29-1	TRBJ2-1	TRBD2	once	CSVIRTSGGDEQFF	TGCAGCGTTATTCGGACTAGCGGGGGGGATGAGCAGTTCTTC
TRBV19	TRBJ1-5	NA	NA	CASSYRDSNQPQHF	TGTGCCAGTAGTTACAGGGATAGCAATCAGCCCCAGCATTTT
TRBV28	TRBJ1-1	NA	NA	CASSLGRGRNTEAFF	TGTGCCAGCAGTTTGGGCAGGGGACGTAACACTGAAGCTTTCTTT
TRBV19	TRBJ1-1	NA	NA	CASSLWEGNTEAFF	TGTGCCAGTAGCCTTTGGGAGGGGAACACTGAAGCTTTCTTT
TRBV4-3	TRBJ1-2	NA	NA	CASSTDGLHGYTF	TGCGCCAGCAGTACAGATGGCCTTCATGGCTACACCTTC
TRBV19	TRBJ2-1	NA	NA	CASSHPRGEQFF	TGTGCCAGTAGTCATCCTCGGGGTGAGCAGTTCTTC
TRBV30	TRBJ1-1	NA	NA	CAWSLQRDTEAFF	TGTGCCTGGAGCCTCCAGAGGGACACTGAAGCTTTCTTT
TRBV5-8	TRBJ1-5	NA	NA	CASSLYQASSQPQHF	TGTGCCAGCAGCCTCTACCAGGCCTCCTCTCAGCCCCAGCATTTT
TRBV4-3	TRBJ2-7	TRBD2	NA	CASSQEASGSSYEQYF	TGCGCCAGCAGCCAAGAGGCGAGCGGGAGCTCCTACGAGCAGTACTTC
TRBV5-1	TRBJ2-7	NA	NA	CASSLLRTGSSYEQYF	TGCGCCAGCAGCTTGTTACGCACAGGGAGCTCCTACGAGCAGTACTTC
TRBV2	TRBJ2-1	NA	NA	CASNLVYYNEQFF	TGTGCCAGCAACTTGGTCTACTACAATGAGCAGTTCTTC
TRBV19	TRBJ2-7	NA	NA	CASSHGTPPYEQYF	TGTGCCAGTAGCCACGGGACTCCCCCCTACGAGCAGTACTTC
TRBV30	TRBJ2-3	TRBD2	NA	CAWSLDGASGETWWGTDTQYF	TGTGCCTGGAGCCTCGACGGGGCTAGCGGGGAAACGTGGTGGGGCACAGATACGCAGTATTTT
TRBV18	TRBJ1-5	NA	NA	CASSPQGNQPQHF	TGTGCCAGCTCACCACAGGGGAATCAGCCCCAGCATTTT
TRBV5-1	TRBJ1-1	NA	NA	CASSPGGWENEAFF	TGCGCCAGCAGCCCGGGTGGGTGGGAGAATGAAGCTTTCTTT
TRBV4-1	TRBJ1-6	TRBD1	NA	CASSLRDRDNSPLHF	TGCGCCAGCAGCCTCCGGGACAGGGATAATTCACCCCTCCACTTT
TRBV6-1	TRBJ2-1	TRBD1	NA	CASSVQGEYNEQFF	TGTGCCAGCAGTGTTCAGGGGGAATACAATGAGCAGTTCTTC
TRBV4-1	TRBJ2-3	TRBD2	NA	CASSQDLADFTDTQYF	TGCGCCAGCAGCCAAGATCTAGCGGACTTCACAGATACGCAGTATTTT
TRBV7-2	TRBJ2-1	TRBD2	NA	CASSLGGTRRRHEQFF	TGTGCCAGCAGCTTAGGAGGGACTAGGAGGCGACATGAGCAGTTCTTC
TRBV11-2	TRBJ2-7	TRBD2	NA	CASSLLGTSGYEQYF	TGTGCCAGCAGCTTATTGGGGACTAGCGGCTACGAGCAGTACTTC
TRBV28	TRBJ2-2	TRBD2	NA	CASRRAGFAGELFF	TGTGCCAGCAGAAGAGCGGGATTTGCCGGGGAGCTGTTTTTT